Below, 6 T cell receptor beta chains from the same sample are listed, as sequenced in a study of Ad26.COV2.S vaccination and SARS-CoV-2 variants. Treatment indicated: approximately 18 received Ad26.COV2.S at low or high dose, single or two shots; 5 received placebo; per-sample allocation not given. The investigators took samples on day 63 after the first vaccine or placebo injection. Libraries were prepared by immunoSEQ multiplex PCR; TCRdb keeps only in-frame clonotypes and omits some of them. The profile shows hundreds of thousands of clones, approximately 90% of them singletons. Sequenced here: peripheral blood, sampled in a trial of Ad26.COV2.S vaccine versus placebo. Every receptor here comes from a person aged 18-65 years who received the Ad26.COV2.S COVID-19 vaccine or a placebo.

The CDR3: CASSSGVKNTEAFF. The CDR3 nucleotides are TGTGCCAGCAGCTCAGGAGTAAAGAACACTGAAGCTTTCTTT. The J gene is TRBJ1-1, the V gene TRBV7-8; D remains unclear. The CDR3 extends over 14 amino acids. Trimming took 4 bases from V and 1 from J, leaving 10 bases between them. Per germline, CDR1 SGHVS and CDR2 FQNEAQ.

The rearrangement links TRBV4-3 to TRBJ1-2; D may be TRBD1 (5 bases). Trimming removed 6 bases at V and 8 bases at J, with 16 bases between. Germline CDR1 LGHNA, CDR2 YSLEER. There are 13 residues in the CDR3. The chain's CDR3 is CASRPRGARGYTF. The CDR3 bases are TGCGCCAGCAGGCCTCGAGGGGCACGAGGCTACACCTTC.

The chain carries TRBV7-7 and TRBJ2-1; D perhaps matches TRBD1 (6 bases). This CDR3 is built from 15 residues. Trimming removed 5 bases from V and 4 bases from J, with 15 bases in between. Germline V gene sequence: CDR1 SSHAT, CDR2 FNYEAQ (reference sequence). The CDR3 DNA follows: TGTGCCAGCAGCCAATCGGACAGCCTTTACAATGAGCAGTTCTTC. This translates into CASSQSDSLYNEQFF.

The CDR3 bases are TGTGCCAGCAGCGGGCAGGGTCTTTTCGAGCAGTTCTTC. Translated, it gives CASSGQGLFEQFF. This chain uses TRBV2 with TRBJ2-1, with D perhaps matching TRBD1 (5 bases). The CDR3 spans 13 residues. Germline CDR1 SNHLY, CDR2 FYNNEI. V was clipped by 6 bases and J by 10 bases, with 16 bases between them.

This chain links TRBV9 with TRBJ2-2; no definite D call. Per germline, CDR1 SGDLS and CDR2 YYNGEE. This CDR3 region has 14 residues. V shed 0 bases and J shed 8 bases, with 11 bases lying between them. The CDR3 nucleotides read TGTGCCAGCAGCGTAGATCACCTCCCGGGGGAGCTGTTTTTT. Translating it yields CASSVDHLPGELFF. The variable domain in full, with the rest retrieved from reference TRBV9 and TRBJ2-2, is DSGVTQTPKHLITATGQRVTLRCSPRSGDLSVYWYQQSLDQGLQFLIQYYNGEERAKGNILERFSAQQFPDLHSELNLSSLELGDSALYFCASSVDHLPGELFFGEGSRLTVL.

The chain links TRBV7-9 to TRBJ2-7, with 7 bases identical to TRBD2. This CDR3 contains 14 residues. Germline V CDR1 and CDR2: SEHNR, FQNEAQ (reference sequence). Losses at the gene ends were 5 bases for V and 3 bases for J; bases not matched to a gene: 7. The CDR3 DNA sequence: TGTGCCAGCAGCCCCTGGTCGGGAGGCTACGAGCAGTACTTC. The encoded protein is CASSPWSGGYEQYF.